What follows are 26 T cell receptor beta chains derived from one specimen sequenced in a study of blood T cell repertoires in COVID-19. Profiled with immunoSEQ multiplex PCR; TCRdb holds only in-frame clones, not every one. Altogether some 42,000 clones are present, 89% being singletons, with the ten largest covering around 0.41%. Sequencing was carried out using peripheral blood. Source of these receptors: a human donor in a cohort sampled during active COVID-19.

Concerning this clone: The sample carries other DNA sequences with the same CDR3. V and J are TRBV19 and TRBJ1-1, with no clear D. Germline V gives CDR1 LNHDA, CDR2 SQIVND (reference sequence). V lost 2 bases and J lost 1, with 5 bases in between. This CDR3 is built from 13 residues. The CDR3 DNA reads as TGTGCCAGTAGTATATCCGGGAACACTGAAGCTTTCTTT. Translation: CASSISGNTEAFF. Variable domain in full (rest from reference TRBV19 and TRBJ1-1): DGGITQSPKYLFRKEGQNVTLSCEQNLNHDAMYWYRQDPGQGLRLIYYSQIVNDFQKGDIAEGYSVSREKKESFPLTVTSAQKNPTAFYLCASSISGNTEAFFGQGTRLTVV.

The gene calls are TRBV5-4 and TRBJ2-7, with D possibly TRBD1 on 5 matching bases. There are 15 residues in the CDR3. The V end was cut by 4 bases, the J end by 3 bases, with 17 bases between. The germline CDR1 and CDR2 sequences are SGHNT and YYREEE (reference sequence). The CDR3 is CASSPIIGAGYEQYF. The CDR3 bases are TGTGCCAGCAGCCCCATCATAGGGGCAGGCTACGAGCAGTACTTC.

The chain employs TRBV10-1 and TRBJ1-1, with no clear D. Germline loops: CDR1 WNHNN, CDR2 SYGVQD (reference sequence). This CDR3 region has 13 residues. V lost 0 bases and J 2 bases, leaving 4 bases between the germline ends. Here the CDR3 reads CASSESGNTEAFF. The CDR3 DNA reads TGCGCCAGCAGTGAGTCGGGCAACACTGAAGCTTTCTTT.

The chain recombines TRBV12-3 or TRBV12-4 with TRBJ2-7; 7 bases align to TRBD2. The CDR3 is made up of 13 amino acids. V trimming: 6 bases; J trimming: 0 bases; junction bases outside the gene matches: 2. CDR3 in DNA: TGTGCCAGCAGGCGGGGGTTCTCCTACGAGCAGTACTTC. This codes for CASRRGFSYEQYF.

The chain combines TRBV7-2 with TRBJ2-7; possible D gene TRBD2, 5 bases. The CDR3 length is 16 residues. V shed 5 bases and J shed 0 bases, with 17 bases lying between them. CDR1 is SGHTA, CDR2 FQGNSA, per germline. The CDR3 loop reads CASSQLERRSSYEQYF. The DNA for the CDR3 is TGTGCCAGCAGCCAGTTGGAGAGGAGGAGCTCCTACGAGCAGTACTTC.

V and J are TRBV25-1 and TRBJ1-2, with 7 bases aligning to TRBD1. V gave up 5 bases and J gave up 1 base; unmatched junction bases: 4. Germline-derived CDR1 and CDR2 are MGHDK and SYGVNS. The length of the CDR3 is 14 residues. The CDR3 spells CASSHTGVNYGYTF. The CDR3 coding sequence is TGTGCCAGCAGTCATACAGGGGTTAACTATGGCTACACCTTC.

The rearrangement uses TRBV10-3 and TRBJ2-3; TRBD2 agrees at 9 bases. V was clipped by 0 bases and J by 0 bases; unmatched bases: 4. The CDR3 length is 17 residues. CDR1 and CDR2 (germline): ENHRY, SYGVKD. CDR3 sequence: CAISESGLALSTDTQYF. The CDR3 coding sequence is TGTGCCATCAGTGAGTCGGGACTAGCTCTTAGCACAGATACGCAGTATTTT.

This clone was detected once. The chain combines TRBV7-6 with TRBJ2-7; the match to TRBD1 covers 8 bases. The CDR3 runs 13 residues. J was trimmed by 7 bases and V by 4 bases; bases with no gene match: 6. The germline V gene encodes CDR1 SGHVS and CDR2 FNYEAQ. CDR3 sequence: CASSSRGRDEQYF. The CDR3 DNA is TGTGCCAGCAGCTCCAGGGGGCGGGATGAGCAGTACTTC. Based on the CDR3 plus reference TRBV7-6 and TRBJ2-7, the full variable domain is GAGVSQSPRYKVTKRGQDVALRCDPISGHVSLYWYRQALGQGPEFLTYFNYEAQQDKSGLPNDRFSAERPEGSISTLTIQRTEQRDSAMYRCASSSRGRDEQYFGPGTRLTVT.

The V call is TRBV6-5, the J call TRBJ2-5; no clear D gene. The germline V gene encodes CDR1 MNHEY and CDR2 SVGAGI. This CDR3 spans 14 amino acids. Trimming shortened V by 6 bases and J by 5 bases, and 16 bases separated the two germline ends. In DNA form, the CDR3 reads TGTGCCAGCAGGTCAGGTCCTAAATGGGAGACCCAGTACTTC. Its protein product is CASRSGPKWETQYF.

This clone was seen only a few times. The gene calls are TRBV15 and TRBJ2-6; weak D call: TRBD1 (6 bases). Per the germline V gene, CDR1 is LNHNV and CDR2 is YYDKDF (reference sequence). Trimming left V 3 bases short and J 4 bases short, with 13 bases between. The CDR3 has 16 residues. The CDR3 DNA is TGTGCCACCAGCAGGGAAACAGGACAGGGGGCCAACGTCCTGACTTTC. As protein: CATSRETGQGANVLTF.

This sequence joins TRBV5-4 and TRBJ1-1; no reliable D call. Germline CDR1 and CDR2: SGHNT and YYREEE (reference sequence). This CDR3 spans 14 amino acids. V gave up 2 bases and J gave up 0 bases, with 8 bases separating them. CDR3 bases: TGTGCCAGCAGCTTAGAAACACTGAACACTGAAGCTTTCTTT. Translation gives CASSLETLNTEAFF.

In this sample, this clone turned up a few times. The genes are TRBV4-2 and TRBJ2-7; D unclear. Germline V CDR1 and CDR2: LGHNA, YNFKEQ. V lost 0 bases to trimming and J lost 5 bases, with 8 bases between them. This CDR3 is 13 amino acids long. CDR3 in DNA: TGTGCCAGCAGCCAAGATGGGCGCAACGAGCAGTACTTC. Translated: CASSQDGRNEQYF.

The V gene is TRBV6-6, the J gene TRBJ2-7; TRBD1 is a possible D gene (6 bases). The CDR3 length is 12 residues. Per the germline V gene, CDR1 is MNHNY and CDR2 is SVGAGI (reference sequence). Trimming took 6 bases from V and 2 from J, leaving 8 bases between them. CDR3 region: CASRGTPYEQYF. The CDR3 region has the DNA TGTGCCAGCAGAGGGACACCCTACGAGCAGTACTTC.

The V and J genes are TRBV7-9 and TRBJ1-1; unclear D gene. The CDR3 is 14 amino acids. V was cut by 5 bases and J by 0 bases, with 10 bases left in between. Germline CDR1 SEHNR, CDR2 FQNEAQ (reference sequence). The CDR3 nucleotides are TGTGCCAGCAGCCCAACAGCTCTGAACACTGAAGCTTTCTTT. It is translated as CASSPTALNTEAFF.

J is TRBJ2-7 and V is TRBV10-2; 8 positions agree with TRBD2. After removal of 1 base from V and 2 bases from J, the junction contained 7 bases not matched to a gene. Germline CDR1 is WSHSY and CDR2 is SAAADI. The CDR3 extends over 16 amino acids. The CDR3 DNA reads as TGCGCCAGCAGTGAGTGGAGCGGGGGCCATGCCTACGAGCAGTACTTC. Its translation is CASSEWSGGHAYEQYF.

CDR3 sequence: CASSLTGPGYEQYF. The CDR3 bases are TGTGCCAGTAGTCTCACGGGTCCGGGCTACGAGCAGTACTTC. V usage is TRBV19 and J usage is TRBJ2-7; D gene uncertain. Trimming stripped 5 bases from V and 3 bases from J, with 14 bases between. This CDR3 is 14 amino acids long. Looked up from germline, CDR1 is LNHDA and CDR2 is SQIVND (reference sequence).

CDR3 nucleotide sequence: TGTGCCAGCAGCGTAACCCCGTGGCAGGGGATCCACGAGCAGTACTTC. It translates to CASSVTPWQGIHEQYF. The chain uses TRBV9 and TRBJ2-7, with a tentative D call TRBD1 (6 bases). The CDR3 runs 16 residues. The V gene's germline CDR1 is SGDLS and CDR2 YYNGEE. The V end lost 1 base, the J end lost 5 bases, and 19 bases lay between the germline ends. The entire variable domain, with the rest obtained from reference TRBV9 and TRBJ2-7, is as follows: DSGVTQTPKHLITATGQRVTLRCSPRSGDLSVYWYQQSLDQGLQFLIQYYNGEERAKGNILERFSAQQFPDLHSELNLSSLELGDSALYFCASSVTPWQGIHEQYFGPGTRLTVT.

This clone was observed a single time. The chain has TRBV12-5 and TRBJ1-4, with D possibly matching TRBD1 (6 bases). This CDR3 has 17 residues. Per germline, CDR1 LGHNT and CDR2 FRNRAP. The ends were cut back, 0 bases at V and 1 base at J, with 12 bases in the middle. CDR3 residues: CASGLVKRGGTNEKLFF. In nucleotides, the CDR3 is TGTGCTAGTGGTTTGGTAAAGAGAGGGGGAACTAATGAAAAACTGTTTTTT.

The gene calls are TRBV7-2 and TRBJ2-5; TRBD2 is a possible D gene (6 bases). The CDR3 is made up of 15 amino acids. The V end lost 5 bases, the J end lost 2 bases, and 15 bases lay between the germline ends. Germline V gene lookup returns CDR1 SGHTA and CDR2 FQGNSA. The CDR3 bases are TGTGCCAGCAGCCCCAGGGCGGGGCGGCAAGAGACCCAGTACTTC. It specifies CASSPRAGRQETQYF.

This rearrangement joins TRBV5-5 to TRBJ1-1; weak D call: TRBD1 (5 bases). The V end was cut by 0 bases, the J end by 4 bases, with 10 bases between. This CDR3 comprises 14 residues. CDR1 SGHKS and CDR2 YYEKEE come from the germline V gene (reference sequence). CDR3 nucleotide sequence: TGTGCCAGCAGCTTGGCGTGGGGCGGCACTGAAGCTTTCTTT. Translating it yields CASSLAWGGTEAFF.

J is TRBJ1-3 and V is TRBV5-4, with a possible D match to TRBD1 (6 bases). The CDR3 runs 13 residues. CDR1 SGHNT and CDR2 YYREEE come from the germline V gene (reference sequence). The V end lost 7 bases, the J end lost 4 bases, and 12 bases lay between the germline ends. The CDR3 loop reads CASGSTGGNTIYF. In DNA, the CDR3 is TGTGCCAGCGGATCTACAGGGGGAAACACCATATATTTT. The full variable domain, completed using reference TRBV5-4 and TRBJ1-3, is ETGVTQSPTHLIKTRGQQVTLRCSSQSGHNTVSWYQQALGQGPQFIFQYYREEENGRGNFPPRFSGLQFPNYSSELNVNALELDDSALYLCASGSTGGNTIYFGEGSWLTVV.

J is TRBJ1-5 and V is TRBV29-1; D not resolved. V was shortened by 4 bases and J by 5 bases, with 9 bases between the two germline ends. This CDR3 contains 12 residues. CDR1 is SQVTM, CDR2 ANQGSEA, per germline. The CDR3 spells CSVGYGDQPQHF. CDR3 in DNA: TGCAGCGTTGGTTACGGGGATCAGCCCCAGCATTTT.

The DNA for the CDR3 is TGTGCCAGCAGCCAAGATTTGGCGGGGAATCAGCCCCAGCATTTT. Translated, it gives CASSQDLAGNQPQHF. The rearrangement joins TRBV4-2 to TRBJ1-5; D is undetermined. V dropped 0 bases and J dropped 4 bases, with 10 bases sitting between them. CDR1 and CDR2 (germline): LGHNA, YNFKEQ. The CDR3 runs to 15 residues.

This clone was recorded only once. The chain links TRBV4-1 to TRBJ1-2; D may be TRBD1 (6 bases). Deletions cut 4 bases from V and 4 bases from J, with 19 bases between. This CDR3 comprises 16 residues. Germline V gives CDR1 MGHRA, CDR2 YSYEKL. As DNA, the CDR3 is TGCGCCAGCAGCCCTCCCGAGGGACACACGATCTATGGCTACACCTTC. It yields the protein CASSPPEGHTIYGYTF.

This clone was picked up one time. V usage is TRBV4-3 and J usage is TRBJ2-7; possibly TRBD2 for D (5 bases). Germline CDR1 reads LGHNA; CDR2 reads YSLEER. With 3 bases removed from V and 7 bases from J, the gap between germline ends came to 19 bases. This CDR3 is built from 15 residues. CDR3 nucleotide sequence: TGCGCCAGCAGCCAGGGCACCTCCTTCTCGGGAGAGCAGTACTTC. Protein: CASSQGTSFSGEQYF.

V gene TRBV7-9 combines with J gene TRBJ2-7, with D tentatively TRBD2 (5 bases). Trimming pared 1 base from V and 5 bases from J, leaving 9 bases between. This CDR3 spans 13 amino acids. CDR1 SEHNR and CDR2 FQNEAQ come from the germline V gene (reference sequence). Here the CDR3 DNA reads TGTGCCAGCAGCTTAGTAGGAGGTGACGAGCAGTACTTC. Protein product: CASSLVGGDEQYF.